This T cell receptor (beta chain) was sequenced for a study of shared clonotypes between healthy human individuals. Positive CCR7 selection of CD45RO-negative cells yielded the naive CD8 cells, and terminally differentiated effector memory CD45RA+ cells were excluded. Study-level findings and limits: Among the subsets, naive ones generally showed larger estimated richness than memory ones.

On this clone itself: No antigen is known for it.

Repertoires were generated with immunoSEQ multiplex PCR, while TCRdb's copy carries only in-frame clones and drops some. The sample contains millions of clones, 90% to 95% of which appear only once. The sequenced material came from naive CD8+ T cells from PBMCs. This TCR was recovered from a man between 18 and 35 years old in good health. Some clones in this sample may be carry-over from other donors' samples.

CDR3 nucleotide sequence: TGTGCCAGCAGTTTTTCTGCGGGAGTGGGCAATGAGCAGTTCTTC. Encoded protein: CASSFSAGVGNEQFF. The chain carries TRBV27 and TRBJ2-1, with 7 bases that match TRBD2. The trim removed 3 bases at V and 6 bases at J, leaving 8 bases unmatched. Germline loops: CDR1 MNHEY, CDR2 SMNVEV (reference sequence). The CDR3 is 15 residues long.